A single sample is the source of the 31 T cell receptor beta chains below, sequenced in a study of early T cells in non-severe SARS-CoV-2 infection. Using its own MiXCR run on the 5' RACE reads, TCRdb lists one record per CDR3 protein. The sample carries some 61,000 distinct CDR3 sequences, roughly 8.7% recorded once. Here the sequenced sample was whole blood, taken at baseline. Receptor source: an adult who was a healthcare worker with PCR-confirmed SARS-CoV-2 infection or an uninfected control (not recorded which).

The chain carries TRBV5-1 and TRBJ2-1; 10 bases are shared with TRBD2. Germline V lookup: CDR1 SGHRS, CDR2 YFSETQ. V was clipped by 4 bases and J by 0 bases; unmatched bases: 13. This CDR3 contains 19 residues. DNA of the CDR3: TGCGCCAGCAGCATCACACCCGCCGGACTAGCGGTCTCCTACAATGAGCAGTTCTTC. As protein: CASSITPAGLAVSYNEQFF.

A few counts support this clonotype. The CDR3 DNA follows: TGTGCCAGCAGCCTCGGGGGACCTGAAGCTTTCTTT. It codes for CASSLGGPEAFF. V usage is TRBV14 and J usage is TRBJ1-1; D is possibly TRBD1 (5 bases). V shed 4 bases and J shed 6 bases, with 9 bases lying between them. CDR3 size: 12 residues. Germline loops: CDR1 SGHDN, CDR2 FVKESK.

This clonotype was seen repeatedly, ten times or more. The chain carries TRBV6-6 and TRBJ2-1, with 9 bases fitting TRBD2. CDR3 length equals 14 residues. CDR1 is MNHNY, CDR2 SVGAGI, per germline (reference sequence). With V trimmed by 4 bases and J by 6 bases, 4 bases remained unmatched. The DNA of the CDR3 is TGTGCCAGCAGTTTGGGTAGCGGGGGCAATGAGCAGTTCTTC. Protein product: CASSLGSGGNEQFF.

The rearrangement uses TRBV5-5 and TRBJ2-3; D call uncertain. This CDR3 is 13 amino acids long. Germline CDR1 and CDR2: SGHKS and YYEKEE (reference sequence). Trimming stripped 0 bases from V and 10 bases from J, with 12 bases between. The CDR3 DNA follows: TGTGCCAGCAGCTTGGAGGCAACCCCATCGCAGTATTTT. Its protein product is CASSLEATPSQYF. The full variable domain, with the rest looked up from reference TRBV5-5 and TRBJ2-3, is DAGVTQSPTHLIKTRGQQVTLRCSPISGHKSVSWYQQVLGQGPQFIFQYYEKEERGRGNFPDRFSARQFPNYSSELNVNALLLGDSALYLCASSLEATPSQYFGPGTRLTVL.

This clonotype was counted between two and nine times. The gene calls are TRBV5-4 and TRBJ1-2; weak D call: TRBD1 (5 bases). The CDR3 is 13 residues long. Trimming took 5 bases from V and 8 from J, leaving 16 bases between them. Germline CDR1 SGHNT, CDR2 YYREEE (reference sequence). The CDR3 sequence is CASRQRGLGGYTF. Written as DNA, the CDR3 is TGTGCCAGCAGACAACGGGGACTAGGGGGCTACACCTTC.

This clonotype has only a few counts. Here the CDR3 DNA reads TGTGCCAGCAGCTCTCCCGGGACAGCTAATCAGCCCCAGCATTTT. Translation gives CASSSPGTANQPQHF. The V and J genes are TRBV7-9 and TRBJ1-5; 7 nucleotides line up with TRBD1. The CDR3 has 15 residues. J gave up 4 bases and V 4 bases, and 7 bases lay outside the gene matches. Germline V CDR1 and CDR2: SEHNR, FQNEAQ (reference sequence). Using reference TRBV7-9 and TRBJ1-5 for the parts outside the CDR3, the full variable domain is DTGVSQNPRHKITKRGQNVTFRCDPISEHNRLYWYRQTLGQGPEFLTYFQNEAQLEKSRLLSDRFSAERPKGSFSTLEIQRTEQGDSAMYLCASSSPGTANQPQHFGDGTRLSIL.

This chain links TRBV14 with TRBJ2-7; D ambiguous. V lost 3 bases to trimming and J lost 4 bases, with 10 bases between them. The CDR3 is 13 amino acids. CDR1 is SGHDN, CDR2 FVKESK, per germline. CDR3 residues: CASSQQMGYEQYF. CDR3 DNA: TGTGCCAGCAGCCAGCAGATGGGGTACGAGCAGTACTTC.

CDR3 residues: CASSQEPRGQETQYF. CDR3 DNA: TGTGCCAGCAGCCAAGAACCTAGGGGACAAGAGACCCAGTACTTC. The V call is TRBV4-2, the J call TRBJ2-5, with D perhaps matching TRBD1 (5 bases). Germline loops: CDR1 LGHNA, CDR2 YNFKEQ. V dropped 0 bases and J dropped 2 bases, with 10 bases sitting between them. The length of the CDR3 is 15 residues.

The chain joins TRBV11-3 to TRBJ1-2; 8 nucleotides align to TRBD1. The CDR3 runs to 13 residues. The V segment lost 4 bases and the J segment 7 bases; nucleotides outside the gene matches: 5. From germline, CDR1 is SGHNT and CDR2 YENEEA. In nucleotides, the CDR3 is TGTGCCAGCAGCTCGGACAGGGAGGGTGGCTACACCTTC. Translation gives CASSSDREGGYTF.

This clonotype was counted a few times. V gene TRBV3-1 combines with J gene TRBJ2-5; no clear D. The germline V gene has CDR1 LGHDT and CDR2 YNNKEL (reference sequence). V gave up 1 base and J gave up 1 base, with 7 bases separating them. The CDR3 runs 14 residues. CDR3 sequence (DNA): TGTGCCAGCAGCCAAGGGACGGGCCAAGAGACCCAGTACTTC. It specifies CASSQGTGQETQYF.

The chain uses TRBV19 and TRBJ2-3, with 7 bases lining up with TRBD2. Germline assignment: CDR1 LNHDA and CDR2 SQIVND (reference sequence). This CDR3 region has 17 residues. With V trimmed by 1 base and J by 0 bases, 7 bases remained unmatched. In DNA, the CDR3 is TGTGCCAGTAGTATAGTTTGGAGCGGGATGAGCACAGATACGCAGTATTTT. Encoded protein: CASSIVWSGMSTDTQYF.

For this clonotype: The germline gene is not matched at one end of the junction; a read error may be the cause. V and J are TRBV7-8 and TRBJ2-2; 8 bases are shared with TRBD1. The CDR3 consists of 16 residues. Germline V gene lookup returns CDR1 SGHVS and CDR2 FQNEAQ. The CDR3 region is CASSLGQGANTGVLFF. CDR3 nucleotide sequence: TGTGCCAGCAGCCTTGGACAGGGAGCGAACACCGGGGTGCTGTTTTTT.

This clonotype was seen many times. The rearrangement joins TRBV13 to TRBJ1-1; D gene uncertain. V was clipped by 0 bases and J by 0 bases, with 11 bases between them. CDR1 and CDR2 (germline): PRHDT, FYEKMQ (reference sequence). This CDR3 comprises 16 residues. In DNA, the CDR3 is TGTGCCAGCAGCTTAGGATCCCGGATAGTGAACACTGAAGCTTTCTTT. It encodes CASSLGSRIVNTEAFF.

In this sample, this clonotype turned up many times. The chain has TRBV19 and TRBJ2-1, with D tentatively TRBD1 or TRBD2 (6 bases each). CDR1 is LNHDA, CDR2 SQIVND, per germline (reference sequence). CDR3 length: 16 amino acids. V shed 5 bases and J shed 4 bases, with 18 bases lying between them. The CDR3 is CASSPIGGGIYNEQFF. CDR3 sequence (DNA): TGTGCCAGTAGTCCCATCGGAGGGGGGATTTACAATGAGCAGTTCTTC.

The chain recombines TRBV20-1 with TRBJ1-1, with unresolved D. Germline V gene lookup returns CDR1 DFQATT and CDR2 SNEGSKA (reference sequence). This CDR3 has 16 amino acids. The ends were cut back, 1 base at V and 2 bases at J, with 17 bases in the middle. The CDR3 DNA reads as TGCAGTGCTAGAGGCCTCTCAGGACGGCCAAACACTGAAGCTTTCTTT. It translates to CSARGLSGRPNTEAFF.

The chain recombines TRBV20-1 with TRBJ1-4; no definite D call. V lost 0 bases and J 8 bases, leaving 13 bases between the germline ends. In germline, CDR1 is DFQATT, CDR2 SNEGSKA (reference sequence). The CDR3 has 14 amino acids. Here the CDR3 reads CSARDPTSWEKLFF. The CDR3 DNA sequence: TGCAGTGCTAGAGATCCCACTTCCTGGGAAAAACTGTTTTTT.

This clonotype was counted at least ten times. The rearrangement links TRBV19 to TRBJ1-2; perhaps TRBD1 as D (6 bases). V was pared by 5 bases and J by 8 bases, with 15 bases between. CDR3 length: 13 amino acids. Looked up from germline, CDR1 is LNHDA and CDR2 is SQIVND (reference sequence). As DNA, the CDR3 is TGTGCCAGTAGTCCTGGGACATTATCCGGCTACACCTTC. Its translation: CASSPGTLSGYTF.

The sample holds a few counts of this clonotype. The chain couples TRBV5-1 to TRBJ2-7; 7 bases are a match to TRBD1. In germline, CDR1 is SGHRS, CDR2 YFSETQ. V lost 4 bases, J lost 4 bases, and 11 bases stayed unmatched. This CDR3 comprises 15 residues. The CDR3 here is CASSHGLTTGYEQYF. CDR3 DNA sequence: TGCGCCAGCAGCCACGGCCTTACGACAGGGTACGAGCAGTACTTC.

The J gene is TRBJ2-7, the V gene TRBV3-1; D is ambiguous. Trimming took off 1 base at V and 3 bases at J, with 4 bases between the two ends. The CDR3 covers 12 residues. Per germline, CDR1 LGHDT and CDR2 YNNKEL (reference sequence). The CDR3 loop reads CASSQADYEQYF. Here the CDR3 DNA reads TGTGCCAGCAGCCAAGCAGACTACGAGCAGTACTTC.

This clonotype was seen many times. The J gene is TRBJ2-4, the V gene TRBV2; maybe TRBD1 (5 bases). Per the germline V gene, CDR1 is SNHLY and CDR2 is FYNNEI. Trimming left V 3 bases short and J 3 bases short, with 18 bases between. The CDR3 totals 17 residues. The CDR3 nucleotides are TGTGCCAGCAGTGAGGAGACAGCCTTCTCAGTCAAAAACATTCAGTACTTC. Translated, it gives CASSEETAFSVKNIQYF.

This clonotype was seen at least ten times. The chain couples TRBV7-3 to TRBJ2-1; D is perhaps TRBD1 (6 bases). The CDR3 has 15 residues. Germline V gene data show CDR1 as SGHTA and CDR2 as FQGTGA. Trimming cost V 2 bases and J 8 bases, with 16 bases left between them. CDR3 protein: CASSLQGRSMHEQFF. The CDR3 DNA reads TGTGCCAGCAGCTTACAGGGGCGGTCTATGCATGAGCAGTTCTTC.

This clonotype occurred a few times. J is TRBJ2-7 and V is TRBV6-5; D is perhaps TRBD1 (5 bases). Per the germline V gene, CDR1 is MNHEY and CDR2 is SVGAGI. The CDR3 loop spans 14 amino acids. V was trimmed by 6 bases and J by 0 bases, leaving 12 bases between them. The CDR3 sequence: CASRRDSSSYEQYF. CDR3 nucleotide sequence: TGTGCCAGCAGGAGAGACAGTAGCTCCTACGAGCAGTACTTC.

This chain connects TRBV10-2 to TRBJ2-7; D is perhaps TRBD2 (5 bases). Trimming pared 6 bases from V and 2 bases from J, leaving 11 bases between. This CDR3 is 13 amino acids long. CDR1 is WSHSY and CDR2 is SAAADI in the germline V gene. CDR3 sequence reads: CASSEGSTYEQYF. The CDR3 bases are TGCGCCAGCAGCGAGGGAAGTACCTACGAGCAGTACTTC.

There are many counts of this clonotype. This sequence joins TRBV6-1 and TRBJ1-2; D possibly corresponds to TRBD1 (5 bases). CDR3 length: 18 residues. Trimming left V 3 bases short and J 2 bases short, with 22 bases between. The germline V gene has CDR1 MNHNS and CDR2 SASEGT. The CDR3 sequence is CASSDYSFRGQGNYGYTF. The CDR3 DNA follows: TGTGCCAGCAGTGATTATAGCTTTCGGGGCCAAGGGAACTATGGCTACACCTTC.

This chain connects TRBV12-3 or TRBV12-4 to TRBJ1-1; D is undetermined. The CDR3 runs 13 residues. V lost 6 bases, J lost 0 bases, and 8 bases lay in between. CDR3 sequence (DNA): TGTGCCAGCAGGGGCTTCGTGAACACTGAAGCTTTCTTT. This sequence encodes CASRGFVNTEAFF.

The chain couples TRBV11-2 to TRBJ2-1, with TRBD1 matching over 9 bases. The germline V gene encodes CDR1 SGHAT and CDR2 FQNNGV. V shed 5 bases, J shed 2 bases, and the junction held 4 bases outside the gene matches. This CDR3 region has 15 residues. This CDR3 is CASSRRQGAYNEQFF. DNA of the CDR3: TGTGCCAGCAGCCGAAGACAGGGGGCCTACAATGAGCAGTTCTTC.

This clonotype was counted only a few times. This chain uses TRBV20-1 with TRBJ2-5, with D perhaps TRBD2 (6 bases). The germline V gene encodes CDR1 DFQATT and CDR2 SNEGSKA (reference sequence). CDR3 length equals 13 residues. V dropped 6 bases and J dropped 7 bases, with 18 bases sitting between them. The CDR3 region is CSARRDRAGTQYF. For the CDR3, the DNA is TGCAGTGCCCGGAGAGACCGAGCGGGGACCCAGTACTTC.

The rearrangement uses TRBV30 and TRBJ1-1; D is undetermined. Trimming took 3 bases from V and 1 from J, leaving 12 bases between them. CDR3 length equals 14 residues. Looked up from germline, CDR1 is GTSNPN and CDR2 is SVGIG (reference sequence). CDR3 bases: TGTGCCTGGAGAAAGGAAGTACCGAACACTGAAGCTTTCTTT. It specifies CAWRKEVPNTEAFF.

The chain carries TRBV21-1 and TRBJ2-7. TRBV21-1 is a pseudogene segment. The length of the CDR3 is 14 residues. CDR3 loop: CASSAPEASYEQYF. CDR3 sequence (DNA): TGTGCCAGCAGCGCACCTGAGGCGAGTTACGAGCAGTACTTC.

This clonotype has ten or more counts. The rearrangement uses TRBV7-3 and TRBJ2-3; D could derive from TRBD1 or TRBD2 (5 bases each). The germline V gene encodes CDR1 SGHTA and CDR2 FQGTGA. V was trimmed by 0 bases and J by 0 bases, leaving 16 bases between them. This CDR3 contains 18 residues. CDR3 residues: CASSLTGRATGSTDTQYF. DNA for the CDR3: TGTGCCAGCAGCTTAACGGGCAGGGCTACGGGAAGCACAGATACGCAGTATTTT.

This clonotype showed up just a few times. The chain combines TRBV5-4 with TRBJ2-3; 7 bases align to TRBD1. J was trimmed by 5 bases and V by 2 bases; bases with no gene match: 5. Germline V gene data show CDR1 as SGHNT and CDR2 as YYREEE (reference sequence). The CDR3 spans 14 residues. CDR3 in DNA: TGTGCCAGCAGCTTAGGGGGCACACAAGATACGCAGTATTTT. Protein: CASSLGGTQDTQYF.